This T cell receptor (beta chain) came from a study of vaccination and CD4 T cells after COVID-19. Background on the study: Overlapping spike peptides served as the stimulus for the cells. These peptides came from SARS-CoV-2 and from the common cold coronaviruses HCoV-NL63, HCoV-OC43 and HCoV-229E.

For this clonotype: Its antigen is not known.

The Oncomine TCR Beta short-read assay was applied to DNA of cultured CD4+ T cells. TCRdb called the PCR reads again in MiXCR, with one record for every CDR3 protein. The sample includes 8,000 to 9,500 distinct CDR3 sequences, over 60% of them seen just once. General study points: Spike mono-reactivity was found in 304 of the 307 vaccine-specific clones identified in convalescent patients. The median SARS-CoV-2-reactive clonotype number increased from approximately 21 to 38, without statistical significance.

Treatment defined: roughly nine-day PBMC culture with coronavirus spike peptide pools or control peptides (ViraFEST assay). CDR1 DFQATT and CDR2 SNEGSKA come from the germline V gene (reference sequence). The CDR3 contains 14 residues. The V gene end was trimmed by 2 bases and the J gene end by 5 bases; junction bases not matched to a gene: 8. This rearrangement joins TRBV20-1 to TRBJ1-1; TRBD1 matches at 7 bases. Input material: CD4+ T cells from blood, cultured in vitro. The receptor's source is a human donor who had recovered from COVID-19. The CDR3 spells CSARKTGVRTEAFF. The CDR3 nucleotides read TGCAGTGCTAGAAAAACAGGGGTACGGACTGAAGCTTTCTTT.